This T cell receptor (beta chain) was obtained from a study of T cell responses to AZD1222 COVID-19 vaccine. Study conclusions and caveats: Females made up more of the donors, who were largely white British, and clonal diversity may have come out too low. The number of AZD1222 recipients seropositive at baseline was only six.

V lost 0 bases and J lost 7, with 10 bases in between. Germline V lookup: CDR1 SGDLS, CDR2 YYNGEE. This CDR3 has 13 residues. The table came from immunoSEQ multiplex PCR; TCRdb's copy has only in-frame clones and leaves some out. The table lists roughly 170,000 clones, 94% of them singletons. For this clone: Its antigen is as yet unknown.

V gene TRBV9 combines with J gene TRBJ1-2, with D possibly being TRBD1 (5 bases). This TCR derives from an adult who received the AZD1222 COVID-19 vaccine. Source: peripheral blood, taken 28 days after the second AZD1222 dose. The CDR3 protein is CASSVDRGRGYTF. CDR3 coding DNA: TGTGCCAGCAGCGTAGATAGGGGCCGTGGCTACACCTTC.